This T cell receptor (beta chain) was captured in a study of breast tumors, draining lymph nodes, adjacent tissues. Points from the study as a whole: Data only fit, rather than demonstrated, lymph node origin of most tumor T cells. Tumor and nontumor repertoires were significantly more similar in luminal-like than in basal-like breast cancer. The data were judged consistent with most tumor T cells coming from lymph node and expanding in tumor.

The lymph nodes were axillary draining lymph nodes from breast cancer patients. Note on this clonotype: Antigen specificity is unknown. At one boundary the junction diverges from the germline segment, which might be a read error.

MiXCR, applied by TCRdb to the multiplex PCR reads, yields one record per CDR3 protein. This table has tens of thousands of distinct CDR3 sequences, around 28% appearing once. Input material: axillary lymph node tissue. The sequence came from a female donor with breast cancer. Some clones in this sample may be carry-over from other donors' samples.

The CDR3 sequence is CSSSLDGQGTGNTIYF. The CDR3 coding sequence is TGCTCCAGCAGCTTGGACGGACAGGGGACAGGAAACACCATATATTTT. The rearrangement uses TRBV5-1 and TRBJ1-3; 9 positions match TRBD1. Germline V gives CDR1 SGHRS, CDR2 YFSETQ. This CDR3 region has 16 residues.